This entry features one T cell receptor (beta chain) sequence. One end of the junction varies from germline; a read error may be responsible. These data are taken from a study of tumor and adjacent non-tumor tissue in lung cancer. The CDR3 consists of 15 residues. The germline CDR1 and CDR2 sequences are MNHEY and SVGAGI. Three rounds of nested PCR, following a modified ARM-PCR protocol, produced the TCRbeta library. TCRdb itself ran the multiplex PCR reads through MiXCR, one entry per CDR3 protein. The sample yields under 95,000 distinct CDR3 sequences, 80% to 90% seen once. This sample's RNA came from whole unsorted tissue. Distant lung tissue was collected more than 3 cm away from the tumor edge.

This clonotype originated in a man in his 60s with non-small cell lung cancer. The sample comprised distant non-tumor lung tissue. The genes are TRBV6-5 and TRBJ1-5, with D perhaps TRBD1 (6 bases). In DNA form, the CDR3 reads TGTGTCAGCAGTTATAGTGCACAGGGTAGTCAGCCCCAGCATTTT. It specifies CVSSYSAQGSQPQHF.